These 30 T cell receptor beta chains were all obtained from the same sample, sequenced in a study of T cell responses to AZD1222 COVID-19 vaccine. Repertoires were generated with immunoSEQ multiplex PCR, while TCRdb's copy carries only in-frame clones and drops some. Of just over 95,000 clones in the sample, 85% to 90% are singletons; the top ten hold less than 4%. The source was peripheral blood, collected on day 0 of AZD1222 vaccination. These receptor sequences come from an adult in good health.

The chain has TRBV7-9 and TRBJ2-5; D perhaps matches TRBD1 (6 bases). The germline V gene has CDR1 SEHNR and CDR2 FQNEAQ (reference sequence). The CDR3 length is 14 residues. The ends were cut back, 6 bases at V and 5 bases at J, with 16 bases in the middle. The chain's CDR3 is CASRHRQVPETQYF. The DNA of the CDR3 is TGTGCCAGCAGACATCGACAGGTCCCCGAGACCCAGTACTTC.

The chain links TRBV19 to TRBJ1-5, with 9 bases that match TRBD1. Losses at the gene ends were 5 bases for V and 7 bases for J; bases not matched to a gene: 6. There are 14 residues in the CDR3. The germline gives CDR1 LNHDA, CDR2 SQIVND (reference sequence). The CDR3 spells CASSHTGGGQPQHF. The DNA of the CDR3 is TGTGCCAGTAGTCACACAGGGGGCGGACAGCCCCAGCATTTT.

V usage is TRBV4-1 and J usage is TRBJ1-5; D unclear. The germline CDR1 and CDR2 sequences are MGHRA and YSYEKL. CDR3 size: 16 residues. Trimming removed 1 base at V and 0 bases at J, with 10 bases between. The CDR3 DNA reads as TGCGCCAGCAGCCAAGTATCAGGAAATAGCAATCAGCCCCAGCATTTT. It specifies CASSQVSGNSNQPQHF.

J is TRBJ1-6 and V is TRBV23-1; possibly TRBD1 for D (6 bases). TRBV23-1 qualifies as an ORF whose function is uncertain. Trimming took 10 bases from V and 10 from J, leaving 29 bases between them. This CDR3 comprises 17 residues. This chain's CDR3 is CAKRGVQGQLLCSPLHF. The CDR3 nucleotides read TGCGCCAAAAGGGGGGTACAGGGCCAATTGTTGTGCTCACCCCTCCACTTT.

This clone has a single count. The genes are TRBV12-3 or TRBV12-4 and TRBJ1-2; D may be TRBD1 (5 bases). This CDR3 contains 13 residues. The V end was cut by 6 bases, the J end by 4 bases, with 12 bases between. CDR3 sequence (DNA): TGTGCCAGCAGCTCTGGACACCTCTATGGCTACACCTTC. It encodes CASSSGHLYGYTF.

The chain uses TRBV3-1 (or the pseudogene TRBV3-2) and TRBJ2-1; a possible D gene is TRBD2 (6 bases). This CDR3 contains 16 residues. Trimming took 3 bases from V and 1 from J, leaving 13 bases between them. Germline V lookup: CDR1 LGHDT, CDR2 YNNKEL (reference sequence). This CDR3 reads CASSQGGLESYNEQFF. DNA of the CDR3: TGTGCCAGCAGCCAGGGAGGCTTGGAGTCCTACAATGAGCAGTTCTTC.

The chain couples TRBV7-2 to TRBJ2-3; no clear D gene. Germline CDR1 reads SGHTA; CDR2 reads FQGNSA. This CDR3 region has 16 residues. V was cut by 2 bases and J by 0 bases, with 12 bases left in between. CDR3 DNA: TGTGCCAGCAGCTTACTCGGCCTACCTAGCACAGATACGCAGTATTTT. Its translation is CASSLLGLPSTDTQYF.

This chain connects TRBV6-5 to TRBJ1-2; D is ambiguous. V gave up 4 bases and J gave up 4 bases, with 13 bases separating them. CDR3 length: 14 residues. The germline V gene encodes CDR1 MNHEY and CDR2 SVGAGI. The CDR3 here is CASSSVMPFYGYTF. Written as DNA, the CDR3 is TGTGCCAGCAGTTCCGTCATGCCTTTCTATGGCTACACCTTC.

This clone was picked up one time. The chain combines TRBV27 with TRBJ1-4; D remains ambiguous. CDR1 MNHEY and CDR2 SMNVEV come from the germline V gene (reference sequence). The CDR3 runs to 17 residues. V was shortened by 5 bases and J by 1 base, with 17 bases between the two germline ends. The CDR3 protein is CASSPLGWYETNEKLFF. The CDR3 nucleotides are TGTGCCAGCAGTCCGCTGGGTTGGTACGAAACTAATGAAAAACTGTTTTTT.

The chain employs TRBV27 and TRBJ2-3; D ambiguous. This CDR3 spans 12 amino acids. Germline CDR1 MNHEY, CDR2 SMNVEV (reference sequence). Trimming pared 3 bases from V and 10 bases from J, leaving 11 bases between. This CDR3 reads CASSFEAHPQYF. CDR3 in DNA: TGTGCCAGCAGTTTTGAGGCACATCCGCAGTATTTT.

The J gene is TRBJ1-1, the V gene TRBV19; 7 bases fit TRBD1. Losses at the gene ends were 7 bases for V and 5 bases for J; bases not matched to a gene: 7. From germline, CDR1 is LNHDA and CDR2 SQIVND (reference sequence). The CDR3 spans 13 residues. The CDR3 bases are TGTGCCAGTACCACACAGGGGCCTACTGAAGCTTTCTTT. It specifies CASTTQGPTEAFF.

The chain recombines TRBV7-6 with TRBJ2-7; perhaps TRBD1 as D (6 bases). From germline, CDR1 is SGHVS and CDR2 FNYEAQ. The CDR3 loop spans 17 amino acids. V was shortened by 0 bases and J by 0 bases, with 15 bases between the two germline ends. CDR3 residues: CASSLAPSGTSSYEQYF. Here the CDR3 DNA reads TGTGCCAGCAGCTTAGCCCCCTCAGGGACAAGCTCCTACGAGCAGTACTTC.

The V call is TRBV18, the J call TRBJ2-1; 8 bases fit TRBD1. CDR1 and CDR2 from the germline V gene are KGHSH and LQKENI. The CDR3 spans 15 residues. J gave up 2 bases and V 4 bases, and 4 bases lay outside the gene matches. This chain's CDR3 is CASSLTGGTYNEQFF. DNA for the CDR3: TGTGCCAGCTCACTTACAGGGGGGACCTACAATGAGCAGTTCTTC. The full variable domain, completed using reference TRBV18 and TRBJ2-1, is NAGVMQNPRHLVRRRGQEARLRCSPMKGHSHVYWYRQLPEEGLKFMVYLQKENIIDESGMPKERFSAEFPKEGPSILRIQQVVRGDSAAYFCASSLTGGTYNEQFFGPGTRLTVL.

This sequence joins TRBV11-2 and TRBJ2-3, with D possibly being TRBD1 (5 bases). Between the trimmed V and J ends, which lost 5 bases and 1 base, there was a span of 7 bases. Germline assignment: CDR1 SGHAT and CDR2 FQNNGV. This CDR3 comprises 13 residues. CDR3 sequence: CASSQTGTDTQYF. CDR3 in DNA: TGTGCCAGCAGCCAGACAGGCACAGATACGCAGTATTTT.

V and J are TRBV19 and TRBJ1-2; D possibly corresponds to TRBD1 (5 bases). Germline CDR1 and CDR2: LNHDA and SQIVND (reference sequence). Trimming cost V 0 bases and J 4 bases, with 15 bases left between them. The length of the CDR3 is 16 residues. The CDR3 protein is CASSIDHQTALYGYTF. The CDR3, as DNA: TGTGCCAGTAGTATAGATCATCAGACAGCTCTCTATGGCTACACCTTC. Full variable domain (outside the CDR3, taken from reference TRBV19 and TRBJ1-2): DGGITQSPKYLFRKEGQNVTLSCEQNLNHDAMYWYRQDPGQGLRLIYYSQIVNDFQKGDIAEGYSVSREKKESFPLTVTSAQKNPTAFYLCASSIDHQTALYGYTFGSGTRLTVV.

The V call is TRBV27, the J call TRBJ1-1; D ambiguous. This CDR3 has 13 amino acids. V lost 3 bases to trimming and J lost 2 bases, with 7 bases between them. CDR1 and CDR2 (germline): MNHEY, SMNVEV (reference sequence). CDR3 DNA: TGTGCCAGCAGTTTCGGCGGTAACACTGAAGCTTTCTTT. Residues: CASSFGGNTEAFF.

This clone was found a few times. The chain couples TRBV11-3 to TRBJ2-1, with 8 bases matching TRBD2. Germline assignment: CDR1 SGHNT and CDR2 YENEEA. Trimming removed 1 base from V and 3 bases from J; junction bases left unmatched: 2. CDR3 length equals 15 residues. CDR3 residues: CASSLAGGSYNEQFF. The DNA of the CDR3 is TGTGCCAGCAGCTTAGCGGGGGGGAGCTACAATGAGCAGTTCTTC. Full variable domain (rest looked up from reference TRBV11-3 and TRBJ2-1): EAGVVQSPRYKIIEKKQPVAFWCNPISGHNTLYWYLQNLGQGPELLIRYENEEAVDDSQLPKDRFSAERLKGVDSTLKIQPAELGDSAVYLCASSLAGGSYNEQFFGPGTRLTVL.

This sequence joins TRBV4-1 and TRBJ1-2; TRBD1 might be the D (5 bases). V lost 0 bases to trimming and J lost 6 bases, with 17 bases between them. Germline V lookup: CDR1 MGHRA, CDR2 YSYEKL. CDR3 length equals 16 residues. The CDR3 loop reads CASSQEEAGGADGYTF. CDR3 nucleotides: TGCGCCAGCAGCCAAGAAGAGGCTGGCGGGGCGGATGGCTACACCTTC.

V is TRBV6-1 and J is TRBJ2-7; D is ambiguous. Trimming left V 1 base short and J 6 bases short, with 10 bases between. Germline V gives CDR1 MNHNS, CDR2 SASEGT. The CDR3 loop spans 13 amino acids. CDR3 DNA sequence: TGTGCCAGCAGTGAAGAGGCCTTCCTCGAGCAGTACTTC. Amino acids: CASSEEAFLEQYF.

V and J are TRBV19 and TRBJ2-3; TRBD2 aligns across 7 bases. Germline values: CDR1 LNHDA, CDR2 SQIVND (reference sequence). The CDR3 loop spans 15 amino acids. The V segment lost 4 bases and the J segment 3 bases; nucleotides outside the gene matches: 7. CDR3 DNA sequence: TGTGCCAGTAGTACCTTGGGCGGGGGAACAGATACGCAGTATTTT. It is translated as CASSTLGGGTDTQYF.

Details on this clone: This same CDR3 is encoded by further DNA sequences in the sample. The rearrangement uses TRBV30 and TRBJ1-5; 9 bases fit TRBD1. The CDR3 covers 13 residues. Germline V gene data show CDR1 as GTSNPN and CDR2 as SVGIG (reference sequence). The J segment lost 4 bases and the V segment lost 3 bases, leaving 1 base of the junction unmatched. DNA for the CDR3: TGTGCCTGGAGAGGACAGGGGAATCAGCCCCAGCATTTT. Protein: CAWRGQGNQPQHF.

This rearrangement joins TRBV18 to TRBJ1-1; TRBD1 matches at 10 bases. Germline values: CDR1 KGHSH, CDR2 LQKENI. The CDR3 is 17 amino acids. The trim removed 0 bases at V and 4 bases at J, leaving 8 bases unmatched. The chain's CDR3 is CASSPPFMGQGPTEAFF. The CDR3 DNA reads as TGTGCCAGCTCACCACCGTTCATGGGACAGGGGCCCACTGAAGCTTTCTTT.

The chain uses TRBV5-1 and TRBJ1-5; no definite D call. The germline V gene has CDR1 SGHRS and CDR2 YFSETQ. V gave up 2 bases and J gave up 7 bases, with 10 bases separating them. The CDR3 has 13 amino acids. CDR3 DNA sequence: TGCGCCAGCAGCTTCGGTCCCGACCAGCCCCAGCATTTT. Amino acids: CASSFGPDQPQHF.

The chain joins TRBV5-1 to TRBJ1-3; a possible D gene is TRBD1 (5 bases). Germline CDR1 SGHRS, CDR2 YFSETQ. Trimming left V 2 bases short and J 3 bases short, with 12 bases between. The CDR3 sequence is 15 residues long. This chain's CDR3 is CASSFEAGNGNTIYF. CDR3 DNA sequence: TGCGCCAGCAGCTTCGAGGCAGGGAATGGAAACACCATATATTTT.

This clone has just a few counts. The chain combines TRBV5-5 with TRBJ2-6, with D possibly called TRBD1 or TRBD2 (5 bases each). Germline lookup yields CDR1 SGHKS and CDR2 YYEKEE (reference sequence). The ends were cut back, 0 bases at V and 2 bases at J, with 12 bases in the middle. The CDR3 has 17 amino acids. Here the CDR3 reads CASSLGNGGTGANVLTF. The CDR3 region has the DNA TGTGCCAGCAGCTTGGGAAATGGGGGAACTGGGGCCAACGTCCTGACTTTC.

This clone has only one observation. CDR3 residues: CASSLNARGYTF. DNA for the CDR3: TGTGCCAGCAGCTTAAACGCCAGGGGCTACACCTTC. This sequence joins TRBV11-2 and TRBJ1-2; the D is unclear. Germline CDR1 and CDR2: SGHAT and FQNNGV. V lost 2 bases and J lost 8, with 9 bases in between. This CDR3 spans 12 amino acids. Looking up the rest from reference TRBV11-2 and TRBJ1-2 gives the full variable domain: EAGVAQSPRYKIIEKRQSVAFWCNPISGHATLYWYQQILGQGPKLLIQFQNNGVVDDSQLPKDRFSAERLKGVDSTLKIQPAKLEDSAVYLCASSLNARGYTFGSGTRLTVV.

CDR3 DNA sequence: TGTGCCAGCAGTTCCTCCGGGACAGGGACCTACGAGCAGTACTTC. Translation gives CASSSSGTGTYEQYF. The V gene is TRBV27, the J gene TRBJ2-7, with 9 bases lining up with TRBD1. This CDR3 contains 15 residues. Germline V CDR1 and CDR2: MNHEY, SMNVEV (reference sequence). V gave up 4 bases and J gave up 2 bases; unmatched junction bases: 6.

The rearrangement links TRBV4-3 to TRBJ2-3; TRBD2 is a possible D gene (6 bases). This CDR3 comprises 17 residues. V lost 0 bases and J lost 0, with 13 bases in between. In germline, CDR1 is LGHNA, CDR2 YSLEER. The CDR3, as DNA: TGCGCCAGCAGCCAAGATGAGAGCGGGTCTAGCACAGATACGCAGTATTTT. Residues: CASSQDESGSSTDTQYF.

V usage is TRBV14 and J usage is TRBJ2-3; D not resolved. From germline, CDR1 is SGHDN and CDR2 FVKESK. V was trimmed by 0 bases and J by 2 bases, leaving 12 bases between them. There are 16 residues in the CDR3. CDR3 sequence reads: CASSQDPGRLTDTQYF. CDR3 nucleotide sequence: TGTGCCAGCAGCCAAGATCCCGGACGACTCACAGATACGCAGTATTTT. Supplemented by reference TRBV14 and TRBJ2-3, the full variable domain reads EAGVTQFPSHSVIEKGQTVTLRCDPISGHDNLYWYRRVMGKEIKFLLHFVKESKQDESGMPNNRFLAERTGGTYSTLKVQPAELEDSGVYFCASSQDPGRLTDTQYFGPGTRLTVL.

This clone has just a few counts. The V gene is TRBV5-1, the J gene TRBJ2-5; TRBD2 is a possible D gene (5 bases). The CDR3 runs 15 residues. Germline assignment: CDR1 SGHRS and CDR2 YFSETQ. Trimming removed 1 base at V and 5 bases at J, with 15 bases between. For the CDR3, the DNA is TGCGCCAGCAGCTTGACAAACGGAGGCGAGGAGACCCAGTACTTC. The encoded protein is CASSLTNGGEETQYF.